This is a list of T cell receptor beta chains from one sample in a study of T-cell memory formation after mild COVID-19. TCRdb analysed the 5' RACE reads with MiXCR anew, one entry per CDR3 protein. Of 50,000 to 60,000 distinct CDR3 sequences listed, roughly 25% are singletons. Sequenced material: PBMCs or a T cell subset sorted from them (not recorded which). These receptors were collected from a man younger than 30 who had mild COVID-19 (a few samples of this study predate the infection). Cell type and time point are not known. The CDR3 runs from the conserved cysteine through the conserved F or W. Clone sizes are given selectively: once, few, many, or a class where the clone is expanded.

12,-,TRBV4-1,CASTPRLGKAFF
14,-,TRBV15,CATHQGNLRGTQYF
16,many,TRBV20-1,CSARGFRRTSTDTQYF
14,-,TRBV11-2,CASSLARAGGGQFF
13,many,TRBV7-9,CASSLPGAGEAFF
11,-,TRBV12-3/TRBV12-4,CASSSLVEQYF
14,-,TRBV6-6,CASSYPGTGEKLFF
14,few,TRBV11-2,CASSLNGVSYEQYF
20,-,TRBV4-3,CASSQGPGTGGILGNQPQHF
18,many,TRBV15,CATSRESWARQRYNEQFF
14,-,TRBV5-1,CASSPLFGGDEQYF
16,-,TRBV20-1,CSAIPRRDLSRDTQYF
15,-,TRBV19,CASSISKAGNTEAFF
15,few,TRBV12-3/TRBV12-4,CASSLESVLGEKLFF
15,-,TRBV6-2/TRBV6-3,CASSYGAVSSYEQYF
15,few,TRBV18,CASSGGEVSYNEQFF
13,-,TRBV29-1,CSVEGPSSYEQYF
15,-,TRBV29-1,CSVYSGARTTDTQYF
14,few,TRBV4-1,CASSQEGQAYGYTF
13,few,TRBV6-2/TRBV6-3,CASSYSGPLAQHF
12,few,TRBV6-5,CASSFPGAEQYF
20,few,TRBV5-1,CASSLRVAGALYYITDTQYF
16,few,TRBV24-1,CATSDPRAAKLDEQFF
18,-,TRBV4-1,CASSHEPIGLAGQETQYF
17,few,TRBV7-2,CASSRGGGYQSTDTQYF
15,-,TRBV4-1,CASSQDFPAADTQYF
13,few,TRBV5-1,CASSPPGPFEAFF
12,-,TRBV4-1,CASSLPGDTQYF
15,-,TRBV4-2,CASSQDEGSNQPQHF
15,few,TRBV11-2,CASSGRVLHQETQYF
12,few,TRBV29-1,CSVDPGNTEAFF
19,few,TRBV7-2,CASSLLPIGTGGWIDTQYF
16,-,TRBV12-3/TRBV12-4,CASSFPVSGGANEAFF
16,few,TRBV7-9,CASSLWRIGGTDTQYF
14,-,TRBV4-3,CASSQGLQLYEQYF
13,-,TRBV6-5,CASHFTRGNEQFF
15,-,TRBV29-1,CSVEEGTGVSDEQFF
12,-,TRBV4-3,CASSQEGGEQFF
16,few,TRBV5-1,CASSVPGTGITYEQYF
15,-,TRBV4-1,CASSPRQGSHTEAFF
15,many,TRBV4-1,CASSQDGRNTGELFF
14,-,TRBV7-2,CASSLGLLTDTQYF
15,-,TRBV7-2,CASSPGLAGVGTQYF
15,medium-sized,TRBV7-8,CASSFGTSVLISQFF
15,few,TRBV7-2,CASSLEGADNQPQHF
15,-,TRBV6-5,CASSYSGLGRDEQYF
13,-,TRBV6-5,CASSGTWNTEAFF
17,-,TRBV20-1,CSARDPYSGGPQETQYF
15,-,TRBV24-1,CATSQGGMGTDTQYF
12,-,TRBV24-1,CATSLGGYGYTF
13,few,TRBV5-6,CASSPGDSYEQYF
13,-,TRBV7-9,CASSNGQNEKLFF